This TCR beta chain was captured in a study of blood T cell repertoires in COVID-19. Study details: Some COVID-19 samples were acute and others convalescent; all came from the United States, Italy and Spain. PBMCs, B-cell-depleted T cells, or T cells were the source of the cDNA or gDNA that made up the material.

The germline CDR1 and CDR2 sequences are LGHDT and YNNKEL (reference sequence). The CDR3 runs 11 residues. The data were produced by immunoSEQ multiplex PCR, yet TCRdb's version contains in-frame clones alone and is incomplete. The sample includes over 150,000 clones, about 86% of them seen just once. The rearrangement joins TRBV3-1 (or the pseudogene TRBV3-2) to TRBJ2-7; 10 nucleotides align to TRBD2. The clonotype originates from a woman between 18 and 30 years old who had recovered from COVID-19. What was sequenced was peripheral blood. In nucleotides, the CDR3 is TGTGCCAGCAGCGGTAGCGGGAGGACGAACGTC. Amino acid sequence: CASSGSGRTNV.